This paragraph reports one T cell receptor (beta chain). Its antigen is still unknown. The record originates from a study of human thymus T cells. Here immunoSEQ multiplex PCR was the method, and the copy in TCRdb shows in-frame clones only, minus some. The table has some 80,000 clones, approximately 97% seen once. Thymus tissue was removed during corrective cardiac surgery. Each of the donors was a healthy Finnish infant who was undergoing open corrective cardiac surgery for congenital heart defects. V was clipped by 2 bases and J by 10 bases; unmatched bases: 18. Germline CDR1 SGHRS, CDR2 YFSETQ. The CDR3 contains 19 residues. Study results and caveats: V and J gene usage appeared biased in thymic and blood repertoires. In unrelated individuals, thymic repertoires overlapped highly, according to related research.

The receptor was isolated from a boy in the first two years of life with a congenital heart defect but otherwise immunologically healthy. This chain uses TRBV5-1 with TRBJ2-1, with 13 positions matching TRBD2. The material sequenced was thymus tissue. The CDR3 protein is CASSFSPLAGGPGLVEQFF. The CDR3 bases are TGCGCCAGCAGCTTTTCCCCACTAGCGGGAGGGCCCGGGCTTGTGGAGCAGTTCTTC.